These 28 T cell receptor beta chains originate from one sample sequenced in a study of CD8+CD57+ T cells in acquired aplastic anemia. Investigators profiled TCR beta VDJ and CDR3 from genomic DNA template. Each CDR3 protein gets one entry after TCRdb re-called the reads with MiXCR. The profile shows around 150,000 distinct CDR3 sequences, 35% to 55% of them singletons. Sequences were obtained from sorted CD4+, CD8+, or CD8+CD57+ T cells (not recorded which) from PBMCs. All receptors come from a human donor in good health.

This clonotype occurred many times. The rearrangement uses TRBV5-6 and TRBJ2-7; 7 nucleotides align to TRBD1. CDR3 length: 15 amino acids. CDR1 is SGHDT and CDR2 is YYEEEE in the germline V gene. V dropped 4 bases and J dropped 2; count of bases not matched to a gene: 9. CDR3 DNA sequence: TGTGCCAGCAGCAGGACAGGTACCTTCCCCTACGAGCAGTACTTC. It encodes CASSRTGTFPYEQYF.

The rearrangement links TRBV7-2 to TRBJ1-1, with D unresolved. The germline V gene encodes CDR1 SGHTA and CDR2 FQGNSA. The CDR3 is 14 residues long. V shed 2 bases and J shed 1 base, with 8 bases lying between them. Here the CDR3 DNA reads TGTGCCAGCAGCTTAAACGCTTGGAACACTGAAGCTTTCTTT. It is translated as CASSLNAWNTEAFF.

As for this clonotype: At one boundary the junction diverges from the germline segment, which might be a read error. This chain joins TRBV7-7 and TRBJ2-5; unclear D gene. Germline lookup yields CDR1 SSHAT and CDR2 FNYEAQ (reference sequence). CDR3 length: 11 residues. In DNA, the CDR3 is TGTGCTAGCAGCTCAGGTGTGACCCAGTACTTC. Encoded protein: CASSSGVTQYF.

The rearrangement uses TRBV19 and TRBJ1-2; 8 nucleotides line up with TRBD1. Trimming took 3 bases from V and 3 from J; bases not matched to a gene: 9. Looked up from germline, CDR1 is LNHDA and CDR2 is SQIVND (reference sequence). The CDR3 runs to 16 residues. CDR3: CASSIAGGEGDYGYTF. CDR3 sequence (DNA): TGTGCCAGTAGTATCGCAGGGGGCGAAGGTGACTATGGCTACACCTTC. Supplemented by reference TRBV19 and TRBJ1-2, the full variable domain reads DGGITQSPKYLFRKEGQNVTLSCEQNLNHDAMYWYRQDPGQGLRLIYYSQIVNDFQKGDIAEGYSVSREKKESFPLTVTSAQKNPTAFYLCASSIAGGEGDYGYTFGSGTRLTVV.

The sample holds many counts of this clonotype. The CDR3 DNA reads as TGTGCCAGCAGCCCGTCCAACTATGGCTACACCTTC. Translation: CASSPSNYGYTF. The V and J genes are TRBV7-9 and TRBJ1-2; D not certain. Trimming removed 5 bases at V and 2 bases at J, with 6 bases between. Germline V gene lookup returns CDR1 SEHNR and CDR2 FQNEAQ (reference sequence). CDR3 length: 12 amino acids. The full variable domain, in which reference TRBV7-9 and TRBJ1-2 provide the parts outside the CDR3, is DTGVSQNPRHKITKRGQNVTFRCDPISEHNRLYWYRQTLGQGPEFLTYFQNEAQLEKSRLLSDRFSAERPKGSFSTLEIQRTEQGDSAMYLCASSPSNYGYTFGSGTRLTVV.

This clonotype was seen only a few times. This chain uses TRBV6-2 or TRBV6-3 with TRBJ1-4; D not resolved. The germline CDR1 and CDR2 sequences are MNHEY and SVGEGT. The CDR3 covers 14 residues. V shed 2 bases and J shed 3 bases, with 7 bases lying between them. CDR3 nucleotide sequence: TGTGCCAGCAGTTACAGGGCAGCTAATGAAAAACTGTTTTTT. Translation gives CASSYRAANEKLFF.

The table lists this clonotype with many counts. J is TRBJ2-7 and V is TRBV20-1; D not certain. The V end was cut by 3 bases, the J end by 6 bases, with 3 bases between. Germline V gene sequence: CDR1 DFQATT, CDR2 SNEGSKA (reference sequence). The CDR3 length is 9 residues. The CDR3 spells CSASLEQYF. Written as DNA, the CDR3 is TGCAGTGCTAGTCTCGAGCAGTACTTC.

The rearrangement uses TRBV12-5 and TRBJ2-7; D may correspond to TRBD1 or TRBD2 (5 bases each). The CDR3 totals 17 residues. The germline CDR1 and CDR2 sequences are LGHNT and FRNRAP. Trimming took 1 base from V and 6 from J, leaving 22 bases between them. CDR3 residues: CASGLGQGGRVIGEQYF. The CDR3 DNA follows: TGTGCTAGTGGTTTGGGTCAAGGAGGCAGGGTAATCGGCGAGCAGTACTTC. The full variable domain, its missing parts supplied by reference TRBV12-5 and TRBJ2-7, is DARVTQTPRHKVTEMGQEVTMRCQPILGHNTVFWYRQTMMQGLELLAYFRNRAPLDDSGMPKDRFSAEMPDATLATLKIQPSEPRDSAVYFCASGLGQGGRVIGEQYFGPGTRLTVT.

In the case of this clonotype: This CDR3 is missing its conserved last phenylalanine or tryptophan, likely due to a read error. The DNA is omitted, as the CDR3 cannot be located on it reliably, and the CDR3 follows TCRdb's listing. The chain uses TRBV20-1 and TRBJ2-7; no check of the table's D call, TRBD1, against the DNA was made. The CDR3 is 11 residues long, counting both termini. Germline loops: CDR1 DFQATT, CDR2 SNEGSKA (reference sequence). CDR3 amino acids: CSSGGRRLKTL.

CDR3 protein: CASSESRNQPQHF. The CDR3 DNA follows: TGCGCCAGCAGTGAGAGCAGAAATCAGCCCCAGCATTTT. This chain uses TRBV10-1 with TRBJ1-5; D is ambiguous. Per the germline V gene, CDR1 is WNHNN and CDR2 is SYGVQD (reference sequence). The CDR3 runs to 13 residues. Trimming left V 2 bases short and J 4 bases short, with 6 bases between.

This clonotype was found a few times. The chain recombines TRBV7-9 with TRBJ2-3, with D hard to call. Trimming took 5 bases from V and 2 from J, leaving 5 bases between them. Germline V gene lookup returns CDR1 SEHNR and CDR2 FQNEAQ (reference sequence). The CDR3 runs to 12 residues. For the CDR3, the DNA is TGTGCCAGCAGCAGATCCACAGATACGCAGTATTTT. It encodes CASSRSTDTQYF. Looking up the rest from reference TRBV7-9 and TRBJ2-3 gives the full variable domain: DTGVSQNPRHKITKRGQNVTFRCDPISEHNRLYWYRQTLGQGPEFLTYFQNEAQLEKSRLLSDRFSAERPKGSFSTLEIQRTEQGDSAMYLCASSRSTDTQYFGPGTRLTVL.

This clonotype was counted many times. V gene TRBV7-2 combines with J gene TRBJ1-2; perhaps TRBD1 as D (5 bases). CDR3 length equals 14 residues. The V end lost 5 bases, the J end lost 4 bases, and 14 bases lay between the germline ends. CDR1 and CDR2 from the germline V gene are SGHTA and FQGNSA. CDR3 in DNA: TGTGCCAGCAGCCCCCTCGGACAAAGCTATGGCTACACCTTC. Its protein is CASSPLGQSYGYTF.

The gene calls are TRBV2 and TRBJ2-5, with TRBD1 matching over 9 bases. Per the germline V gene, CDR1 is SNHLY and CDR2 is FYNNEI. The CDR3 is 15 residues long. Unmatched junction bases numbered 7, after V lost 4 bases and J lost 4 bases. CDR3 in amino acids: CASSGRDRVGETQYF. In DNA form, the CDR3 reads TGTGCCAGCAGTGGCCGGGACAGGGTAGGAGAGACCCAGTACTTC.

This clonotype was recorded many times. This rearrangement joins TRBV13 to TRBJ1-1; 7 nucleotides line up with TRBD1. Germline CDR1 PRHDT, CDR2 FYEKMQ (reference sequence). The V gene end was trimmed by 10 bases and the J gene end by 1 base; junction bases not matched to a gene: 15. This CDR3 has 16 residues. CDR3 bases: TGTGCCAACAACAACCGGAAGGGGGCGAAGAACACTGAAGCTTTCTTT. This encodes CANNNRKGAKNTEAFF.

Turning to this clonotype: This could be a read error, since a much larger clone is one nucleotide away. The chain recombines TRBV5-1 with TRBJ2-1; 12 bases map to TRBD2. CDR3 length: 15 residues. The V gene's germline CDR1 is SGHRS and CDR2 YFSETQ. The V segment lost 4 bases and the J segment 6 bases; nucleotides outside the gene matches: 5. The CDR3 spells CASSVTSGRGNEQFF. In nucleotides, the CDR3 is TGCGCCAGCAGCGTGACTAGCGGGAGAGGCAATGAGCAGTTCTTC.

There are many counts of this clonotype. This chain links TRBV5-1 with TRBJ2-1; D may be TRBD1 or TRBD2 (5 bases each). V lost 3 bases and J 15 bases, leaving 28 bases between the germline ends. Germline V lookup: CDR1 SGHRS, CDR2 YFSETQ. The length of the CDR3 is 16 residues. The CDR3, as DNA: TGCGCCAGCAGCTCCACCGGGACGACGGCATTGTTAAGTAGGTTCTTC. Amino acids: CASSSTGTTALLSRFF.

The chain combines TRBV28 with TRBJ1-5; D possibly corresponds to TRBD1 (6 bases). The CDR3 has 14 residues. Trimming took 5 bases from V and 7 from J, leaving 15 bases between them. Germline V gene data show CDR1 as MDHEN and CDR2 as SYDVKM. The CDR3, as DNA: TGTGCCAGCAGTCAAGCACAGGGATACCAGCCCCAGCATTTT. Its translation is CASSQAQGYQPQHF.

This clonotype was seen repeatedly, ten times or more. This chain connects TRBV11-2 to TRBJ1-6; maybe TRBD1 (6 bases). The CDR3 is 16 amino acids. Per the germline V gene, CDR1 is SGHAT and CDR2 is FQNNGV. Trimming removed 7 bases at V and 7 bases at J, with 20 bases between. CDR3 bases: TGTGCCAGCACCCCGCAGGCAGGGGTGGGCAATTCACCCCTCCACTTT. The encoded protein is CASTPQAGVGNSPLHF.

This clonotype has only a few counts. V is TRBV30 and J is TRBJ1-2; tentative D call: TRBD1 (5 bases). Germline V gene sequence: CDR1 GTSNPN, CDR2 SVGIG (reference sequence). The V end was cut by 3 bases, the J end by 4 bases, with 12 bases between. The CDR3 runs to 13 residues. The CDR3 DNA sequence: TGTGCCTGGAGCTCCGGGACCTTCTATGGCTACACCTTC. This codes for CAWSSGTFYGYTF. Filled out from reference TRBV30 and TRBJ1-2, the complete variable domain reads SQTIHQWPATLVQPVGSPLSLECTVEGTSNPNLYWYRQAAGRGLQLLFYSVGIGQISSEVPQNLSASRPQDRQFILSSKKLLLSDSGFYLCAWSSGTFYGYTFGSGTRLTVV.

This chain uses TRBV27 with TRBJ2-6; D possibly uses TRBD1 or TRBD2 (6 bases each). Germline V lookup: CDR1 MNHEY, CDR2 SMNVEV (reference sequence). The CDR3 totals 15 residues. Trimming left V 6 bases short and J 4 bases short, with 13 bases between. CDR3 amino acids: CASRAGEAGANVLTF. In DNA form, the CDR3 reads TGTGCCAGCAGGGCAGGGGAGGCCGGGGCCAACGTCCTGACTTTC.

The chain joins TRBV12-3 or TRBV12-4 to TRBJ1-5, with D possibly matching TRBD1 (5 bases). The ends were cut back, 1 base at V and 2 bases at J, with 12 bases in the middle. This CDR3 contains 16 residues. The CDR3 region has the DNA TGTGCCAGCAGTTTAGAAAAAGGGGTGCGCAATCAGCCCCAGCATTTT. It specifies CASSLEKGVRNQPQHF.

The chain's CDR3 is CASSHQYNEQFF. CDR3 nucleotide sequence: TGTGCCAGCAGTCACCAATACAATGAGCAGTTCTTC. The chain joins TRBV25-1 to TRBJ2-1; no clear D gene. CDR1 and CDR2 from the germline V gene are MGHDK and SYGVNS. V dropped 5 bases and J dropped 4 bases, with 6 bases sitting between them. The length of the CDR3 is 12 residues.

This clonotype was recorded at least ten times. The chain has TRBV20-1 and TRBJ2-3; D is unresolved. V lost 0 bases and J lost 4, with 11 bases in between. Germline CDR1 DFQATT, CDR2 SNEGSKA (reference sequence). The CDR3 runs 14 residues. CDR3 nucleotides: TGCAGTGCTAGAGACCCTCCAGGCCCAGATACGCAGTATTTT. This sequence encodes CSARDPPGPDTQYF.

The genes are TRBV29-1 and TRBJ2-3, with D possibly TRBD2 on 6 matching bases. The ends were cut back, 5 bases at V and 5 bases at J, with 14 bases in the middle. The CDR3 consists of 13 residues. CDR1 and CDR2 from the germline V gene are SQVTM and ANQGSEA. The chain's CDR3 is CSVLAGYGDTQYF. In DNA form, the CDR3 reads TGCAGCGTTTTGGCGGGGTATGGAGATACGCAGTATTTT.

This clonotype was seen at least ten times. The chain's CDR3 is CASSLGGDYGYTF. CDR3 coding DNA: TGTGCCAGCAGCTTAGGAGGGGACTATGGCTACACCTTC. The rearrangement joins TRBV7-6 to TRBJ1-2; a possible D gene is TRBD1 (5 bases). This CDR3 has 13 residues. CDR1 is SGHVS, CDR2 FNYEAQ, per germline. V lost 1 base and J lost 3, with 6 bases in between. Based on the CDR3 plus reference TRBV7-6 and TRBJ1-2, the full variable domain is GAGVSQSPRYKVTKRGQDVALRCDPISGHVSLYWYRQALGQGPEFLTYFNYEAQQDKSGLPNDRFSAERPEGSISTLTIQRTEQRDSAMYRCASSLGGDYGYTFGSGTRLTVV.

This clonotype was picked up one time. The rearrangement uses TRBV20-1 and TRBJ2-5; no reliable D call. V shed 0 bases and J shed 2 bases, with 7 bases lying between them. Germline values: CDR1 DFQATT, CDR2 SNEGSKA (reference sequence). This CDR3 is built from 13 residues. CDR3 region: CSAREAKQETQYF. The CDR3 DNA reads TGCAGTGCTAGAGAGGCTAAACAAGAGACCCAGTACTTC.

This chain's CDR3 is CASSLGGGQGHEQFF. In DNA form, the CDR3 reads TGCGCCAGCAGCTTGGGGGGGGGACAGGGACATGAGCAGTTCTTC. The rearrangement joins TRBV5-1 to TRBJ2-1; 9 bases match TRBD1. Germline V lookup: CDR1 SGHRS, CDR2 YFSETQ. The length of the CDR3 is 15 residues. V lost 0 bases to trimming and J lost 8 bases; unmatched junction nucleotides: 6. Combining the CDR3 with reference TRBV5-1 and TRBJ2-1 gives the whole variable domain KAGVTQTPRYLIKTRGQQVTLSCSPISGHRSVSWYQQTPGQGLQFLFEYFSETQRNKGNFPGRFSGRQFSNSRSEMNVSTLELGDSALYLCASSLGGGQGHEQFFGPGTRLTVL.

This sequence joins TRBV28 and TRBJ2-6; TRBD1 matches at 8 bases. Germline loops: CDR1 MDHEN, CDR2 SYDVKM. V dropped 5 bases and J dropped 4; count of bases not matched to a gene: 4. The CDR3 has 15 residues. The CDR3 coding sequence is TGTGCCAGCAGTGGGACAGGAGCAGGGGCCAACGTCCTGACTTTC. Its protein product is CASSGTGAGANVLTF.